The clone carrying this TCR beta chain has only a few counts. This same CDR3 is encoded by further DNA sequences in the sample. The data belong to a study of glioma-infiltrating T cells after dendritic cell vaccination. The table came from immunoSEQ multiplex PCR; TCRdb's copy has only in-frame clones and leaves some out. This sample has about 82,000 clones, with about 90% found just once. Germline V CDR1 and CDR2: SGHRS, YFSETQ. V shed 1 base, J shed 5 bases, and the junction held 5 bases outside the gene matches. The CDR3 extends over 16 amino acids. The sequencing used blood, collected before dendritic cell vaccination. The receptor was isolated from a human donor with glioblastoma. The rearrangement joins TRBV5-1 to TRBJ1-4; 10 bases fit TRBD1. The CDR3 here is CASSLSTGGGNEKLFF. As DNA, the CDR3 is TGCGCCAGCAGCTTGTCGACAGGGGGCGGAAATGAAAAACTGTTTTTT.